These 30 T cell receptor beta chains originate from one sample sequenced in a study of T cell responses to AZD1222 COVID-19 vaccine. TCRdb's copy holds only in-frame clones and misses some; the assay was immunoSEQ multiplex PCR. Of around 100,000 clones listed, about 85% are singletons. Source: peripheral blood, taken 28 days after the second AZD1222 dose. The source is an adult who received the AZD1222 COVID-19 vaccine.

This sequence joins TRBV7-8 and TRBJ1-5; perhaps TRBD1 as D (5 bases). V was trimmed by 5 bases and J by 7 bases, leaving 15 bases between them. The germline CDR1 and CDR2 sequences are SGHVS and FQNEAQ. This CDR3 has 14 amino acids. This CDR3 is CASSLSEGKQPQHF. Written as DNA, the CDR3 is TGTGCCAGCAGCCTTTCTGAGGGGAAACAGCCCCAGCATTTT.

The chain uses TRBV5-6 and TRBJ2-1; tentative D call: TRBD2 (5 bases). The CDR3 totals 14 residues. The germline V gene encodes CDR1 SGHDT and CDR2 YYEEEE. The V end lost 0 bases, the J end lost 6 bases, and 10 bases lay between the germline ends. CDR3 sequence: CASSLDRLTNEQFF. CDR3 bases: TGTGCCAGCAGCTTGGACCGACTAACCAATGAGCAGTTCTTC.

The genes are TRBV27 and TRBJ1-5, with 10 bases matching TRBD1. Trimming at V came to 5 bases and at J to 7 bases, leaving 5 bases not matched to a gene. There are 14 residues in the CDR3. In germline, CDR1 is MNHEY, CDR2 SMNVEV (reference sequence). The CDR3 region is CASSLGQGEQPQHF. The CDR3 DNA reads TGTGCCAGCAGTCTCGGACAGGGGGAACAGCCCCAGCATTTT.

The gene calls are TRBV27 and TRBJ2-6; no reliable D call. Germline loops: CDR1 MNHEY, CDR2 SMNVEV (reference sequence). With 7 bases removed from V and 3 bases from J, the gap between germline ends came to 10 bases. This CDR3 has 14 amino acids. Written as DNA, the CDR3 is TGTGCCAGCATGGGCTTACGTGGGGCCAACGTCCTGACTTTC. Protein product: CASMGLRGANVLTF.

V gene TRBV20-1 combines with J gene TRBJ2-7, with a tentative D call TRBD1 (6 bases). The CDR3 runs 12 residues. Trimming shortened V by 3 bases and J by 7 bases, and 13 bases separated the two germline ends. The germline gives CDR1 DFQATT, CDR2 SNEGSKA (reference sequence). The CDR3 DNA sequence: TGCAGTGCTAGTCAGACAGGTTCAGAGCAGTACTTC. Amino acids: CSASQTGSEQYF.

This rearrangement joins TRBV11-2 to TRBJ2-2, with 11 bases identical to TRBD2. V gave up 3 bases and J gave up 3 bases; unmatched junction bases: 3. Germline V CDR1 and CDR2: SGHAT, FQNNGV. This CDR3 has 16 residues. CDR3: CASSLASGGYTGELFF. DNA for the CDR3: TGTGCCAGCAGCTTGGCTAGCGGGGGGTACACCGGGGAGCTGTTTTTT.

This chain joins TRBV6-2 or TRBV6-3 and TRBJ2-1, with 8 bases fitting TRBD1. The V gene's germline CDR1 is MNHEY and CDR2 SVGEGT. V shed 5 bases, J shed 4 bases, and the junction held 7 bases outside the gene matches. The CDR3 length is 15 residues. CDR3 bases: TGTGCCAGCAGTCCGGACAGGGATACATACAATGAGCAGTTCTTC. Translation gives CASSPDRDTYNEQFF.

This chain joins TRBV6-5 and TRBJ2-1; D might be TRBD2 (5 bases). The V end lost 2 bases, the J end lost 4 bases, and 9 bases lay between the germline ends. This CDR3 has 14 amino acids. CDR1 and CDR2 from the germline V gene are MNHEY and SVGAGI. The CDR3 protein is CASSYLAVYNEQFF. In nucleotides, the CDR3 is TGTGCCAGCAGTTACCTAGCCGTGTACAATGAGCAGTTCTTC.

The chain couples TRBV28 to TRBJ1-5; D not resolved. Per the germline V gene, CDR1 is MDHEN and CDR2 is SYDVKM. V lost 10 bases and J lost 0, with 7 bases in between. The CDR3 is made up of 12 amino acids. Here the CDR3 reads CATQTSNQPQHF. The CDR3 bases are TGTGCCACTCAGACTAGCAATCAGCCCCAGCATTTT.

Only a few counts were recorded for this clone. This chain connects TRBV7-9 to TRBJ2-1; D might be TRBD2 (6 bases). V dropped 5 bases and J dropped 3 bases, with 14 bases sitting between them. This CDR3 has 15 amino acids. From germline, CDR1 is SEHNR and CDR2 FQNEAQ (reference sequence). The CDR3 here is CASSLRDSRYNEQFF. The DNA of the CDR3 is TGTGCCAGCAGCCTCCGGGACTCCCGCTACAATGAGCAGTTCTTC. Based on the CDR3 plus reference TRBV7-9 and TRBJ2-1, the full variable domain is DTGVSQNPRHKITKRGQNVTFRCDPISEHNRLYWYRQTLGQGPEFLTYFQNEAQLEKSRLLSDRFSAERPKGSFSTLEIQRTEQGDSAMYLCASSLRDSRYNEQFFGPGTRLTVL.

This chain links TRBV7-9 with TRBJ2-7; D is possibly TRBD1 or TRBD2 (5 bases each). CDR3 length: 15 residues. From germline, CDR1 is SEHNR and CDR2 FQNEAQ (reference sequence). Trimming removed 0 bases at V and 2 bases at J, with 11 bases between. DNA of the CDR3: TGTGCCAGCAGCTTAGCGGGTTCGGGGCCCTACGAGCAGTACTTC. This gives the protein CASSLAGSGPYEQYF.

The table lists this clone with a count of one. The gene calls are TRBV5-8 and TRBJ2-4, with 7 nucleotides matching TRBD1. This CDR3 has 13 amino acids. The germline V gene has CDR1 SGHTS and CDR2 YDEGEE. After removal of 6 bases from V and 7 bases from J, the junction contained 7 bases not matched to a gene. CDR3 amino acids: CASTRTGGNIQYF. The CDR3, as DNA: TGTGCCAGCACCCGGACAGGCGGGAACATTCAGTACTTC.

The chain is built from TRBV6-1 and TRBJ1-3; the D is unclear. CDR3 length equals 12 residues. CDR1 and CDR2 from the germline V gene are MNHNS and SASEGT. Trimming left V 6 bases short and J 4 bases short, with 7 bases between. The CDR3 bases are TGTGCCAGCAGCCTGGGGGGAAACACCATATATTTT. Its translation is CASSLGGNTIYF.

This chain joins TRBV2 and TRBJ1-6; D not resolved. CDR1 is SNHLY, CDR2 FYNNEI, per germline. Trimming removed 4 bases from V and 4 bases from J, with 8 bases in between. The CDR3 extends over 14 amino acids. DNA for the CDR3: TGTGCCAGCAGTGTTTTCCAATATAATTCACCCCTCCACTTT. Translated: CASSVFQYNSPLHF.

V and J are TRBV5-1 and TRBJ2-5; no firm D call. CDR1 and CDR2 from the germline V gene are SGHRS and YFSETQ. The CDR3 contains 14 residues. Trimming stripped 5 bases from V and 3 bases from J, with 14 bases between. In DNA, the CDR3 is TGCGCCAGCAGTCCCGGCCTGGCGGAAGAGACCCAGTACTTC. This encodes CASSPGLAEETQYF.

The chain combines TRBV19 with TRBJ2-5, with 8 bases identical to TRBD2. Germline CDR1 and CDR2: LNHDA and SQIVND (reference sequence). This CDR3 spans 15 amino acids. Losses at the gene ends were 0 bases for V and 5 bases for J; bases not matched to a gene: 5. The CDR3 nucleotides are TGTGCCAGTAGTATAGATCGGGGGGGAACGGAGACCCAGTACTTC. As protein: CASSIDRGGTETQYF.

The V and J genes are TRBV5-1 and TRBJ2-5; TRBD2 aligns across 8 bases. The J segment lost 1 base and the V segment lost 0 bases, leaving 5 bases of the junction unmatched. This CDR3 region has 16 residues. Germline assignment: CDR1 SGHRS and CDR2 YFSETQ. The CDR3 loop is CASSLAQTSGQETQYF. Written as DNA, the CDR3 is TGCGCCAGCAGCTTGGCCCAAACTAGCGGCCAAGAGACCCAGTACTTC.

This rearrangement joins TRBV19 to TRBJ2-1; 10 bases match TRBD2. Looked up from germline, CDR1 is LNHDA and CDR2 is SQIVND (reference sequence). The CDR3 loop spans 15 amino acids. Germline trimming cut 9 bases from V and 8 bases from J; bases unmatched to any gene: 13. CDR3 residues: CASIQGPSGGYEQFF. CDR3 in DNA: TGTGCCAGCATTCAGGGGCCTAGCGGGGGATATGAGCAGTTCTTC. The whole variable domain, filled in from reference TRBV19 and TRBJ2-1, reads DGGITQSPKYLFRKEGQNVTLSCEQNLNHDAMYWYRQDPGQGLRLIYYSQIVNDFQKGDIAEGYSVSREKKESFPLTVTSAQKNPTAFYLCASIQGPSGGYEQFFGPGTRLTVL.

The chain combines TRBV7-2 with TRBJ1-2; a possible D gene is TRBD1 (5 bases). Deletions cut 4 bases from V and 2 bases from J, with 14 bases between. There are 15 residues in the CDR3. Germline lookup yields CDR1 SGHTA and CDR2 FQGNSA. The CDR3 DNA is TGTGCCAGCAGCTCCTCCCCGACAGAAAACTATGGCTACACCTTC. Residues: CASSSSPTENYGYTF.

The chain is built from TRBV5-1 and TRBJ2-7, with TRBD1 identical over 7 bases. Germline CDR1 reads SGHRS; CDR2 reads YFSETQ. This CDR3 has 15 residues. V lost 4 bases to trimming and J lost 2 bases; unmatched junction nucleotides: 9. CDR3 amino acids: CASSPSGDSPYEQYF. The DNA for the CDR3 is TGCGCCAGCAGCCCCTCAGGGGACAGCCCCTACGAGCAGTACTTC.

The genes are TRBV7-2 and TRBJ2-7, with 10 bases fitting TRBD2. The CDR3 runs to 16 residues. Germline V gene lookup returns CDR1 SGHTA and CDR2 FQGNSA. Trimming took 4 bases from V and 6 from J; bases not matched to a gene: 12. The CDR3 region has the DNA TGTGCCAGCAGCTCACGGCTAGCGGGGGCGGCCGGCGAGCAGTACTTC. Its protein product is CASSSRLAGAAGEQYF.

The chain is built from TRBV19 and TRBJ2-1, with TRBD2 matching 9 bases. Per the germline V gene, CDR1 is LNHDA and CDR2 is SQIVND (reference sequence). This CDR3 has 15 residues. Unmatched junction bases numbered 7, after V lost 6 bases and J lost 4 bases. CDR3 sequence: CASRTTSGFYNEQFF. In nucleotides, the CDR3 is TGTGCCAGTAGGACTACTAGCGGGTTTTACAATGAGCAGTTCTTC. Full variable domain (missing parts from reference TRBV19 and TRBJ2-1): DGGITQSPKYLFRKEGQNVTLSCEQNLNHDAMYWYRQDPGQGLRLIYYSQIVNDFQKGDIAEGYSVSREKKESFPLTVTSAQKNPTAFYLCASRTTSGFYNEQFFGPGTRLTVL.

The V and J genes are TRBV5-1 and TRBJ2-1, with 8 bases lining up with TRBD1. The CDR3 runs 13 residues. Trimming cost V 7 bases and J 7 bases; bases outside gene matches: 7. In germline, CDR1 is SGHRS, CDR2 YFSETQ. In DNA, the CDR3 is TGCGCCAGCGGGACAGGCCTTACAAATGAGCAGTTCTTC. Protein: CASGTGLTNEQFF.

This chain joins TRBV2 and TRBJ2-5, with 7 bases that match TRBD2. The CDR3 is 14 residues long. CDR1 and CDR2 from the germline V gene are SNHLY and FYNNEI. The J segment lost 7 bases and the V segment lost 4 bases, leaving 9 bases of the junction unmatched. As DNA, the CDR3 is TGTGCCAGCAGTGGAAGGGAGGGTCCCGGGACCCAGTACTTC. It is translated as CASSGREGPGTQYF.

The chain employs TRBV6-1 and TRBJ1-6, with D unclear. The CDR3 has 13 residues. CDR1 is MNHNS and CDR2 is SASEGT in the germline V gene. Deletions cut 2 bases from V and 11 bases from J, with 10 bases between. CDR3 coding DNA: TGTGCCAGCAGTGAATACCCTTCTACACCCCTCCACTTT. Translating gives CASSEYPSTPLHF.

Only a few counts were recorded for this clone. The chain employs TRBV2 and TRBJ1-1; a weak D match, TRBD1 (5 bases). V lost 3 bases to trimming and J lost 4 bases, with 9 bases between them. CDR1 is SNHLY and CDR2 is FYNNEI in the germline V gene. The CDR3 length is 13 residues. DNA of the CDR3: TGTGCCAGCAGTGAGGGGGGGGGCACTGAAGCTTTCTTT. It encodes CASSEGGGTEAFF.

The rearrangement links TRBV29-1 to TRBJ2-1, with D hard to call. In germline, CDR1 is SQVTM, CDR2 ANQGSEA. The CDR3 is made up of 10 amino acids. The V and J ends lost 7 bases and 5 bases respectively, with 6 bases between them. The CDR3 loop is CSAANNEQFF. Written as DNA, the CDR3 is TGCAGCGCGGCGAACAATGAGCAGTTCTTC.

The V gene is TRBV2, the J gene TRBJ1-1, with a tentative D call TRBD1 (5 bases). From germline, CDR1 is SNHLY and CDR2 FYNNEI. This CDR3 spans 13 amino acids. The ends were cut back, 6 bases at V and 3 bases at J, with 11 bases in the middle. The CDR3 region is CASREAGYTEAFF. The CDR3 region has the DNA TGTGCCAGCAGGGAGGCAGGGTACACTGAAGCTTTCTTT.

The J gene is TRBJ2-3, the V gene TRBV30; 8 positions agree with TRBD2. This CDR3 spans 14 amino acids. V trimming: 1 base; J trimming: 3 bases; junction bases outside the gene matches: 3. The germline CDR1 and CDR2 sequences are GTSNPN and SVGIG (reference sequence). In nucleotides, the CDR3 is TGTGCCTGGAGTGATAGCGGGGAGACAGATACGCAGTATTTT. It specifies CAWSDSGETDTQYF.

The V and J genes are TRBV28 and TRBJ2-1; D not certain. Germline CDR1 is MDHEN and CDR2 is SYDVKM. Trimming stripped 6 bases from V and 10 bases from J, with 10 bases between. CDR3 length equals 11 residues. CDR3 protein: CASSPFLEQFF. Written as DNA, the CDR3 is TGTGCCAGCAGCCCATTCCTGGAGCAGTTCTTC.